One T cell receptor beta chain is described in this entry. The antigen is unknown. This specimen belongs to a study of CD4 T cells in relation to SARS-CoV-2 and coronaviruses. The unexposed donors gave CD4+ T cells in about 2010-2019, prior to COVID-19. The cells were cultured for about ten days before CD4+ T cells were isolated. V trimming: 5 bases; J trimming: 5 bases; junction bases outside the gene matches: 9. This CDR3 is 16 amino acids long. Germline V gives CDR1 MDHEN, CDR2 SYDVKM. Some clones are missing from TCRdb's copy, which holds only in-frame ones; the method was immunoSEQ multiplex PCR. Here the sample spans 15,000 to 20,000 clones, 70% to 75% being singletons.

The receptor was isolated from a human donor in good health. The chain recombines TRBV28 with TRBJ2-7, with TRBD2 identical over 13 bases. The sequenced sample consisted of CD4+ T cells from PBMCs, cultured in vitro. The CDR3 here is CASSASGLAGVHEQYF. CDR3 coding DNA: TGTGCCAGCAGTGCCAGTGGACTAGCGGGAGTCCACGAGCAGTACTTC.